The 27 T cell receptor beta chains below all came from one sample that was sequenced in a study of blood T cells in healthy people across ages. Sample-barcoded 5' priming and a J-beta primer mix drove a second PCR of roughly 6 to 12 cycles. TCRdb re-called the 5' RACE reads with MiXCR, one entry per CDR3 protein. The profile shows some 690,000 distinct CDR3 sequences, 22% of them singletons. The sample was blood. The receptors come from a man aged 65-85 years in good health.

V and J are TRBV18 and TRBJ2-5; no reliable D call. Germline lookup yields CDR1 KGHSH and CDR2 LQKENI. V gave up 6 bases and J gave up 2 bases, with 13 bases separating them. The CDR3 has 14 residues. The CDR3 loop reads CASSSEMLQETQYF. CDR3 coding DNA: TGTGCCAGCTCGTCTGAGATGTTACAAGAGACCCAGTACTTC.

The chain carries TRBV5-6 and TRBJ1-6; D gene ambiguous. CDR3 length equals 15 residues. V was trimmed by 2 bases and J by 11 bases, leaving 17 bases between them. Per the germline V gene, CDR1 is SGHDT and CDR2 is YYEEEE. This CDR3 reads CASSFGRRSNPPLHF. As DNA, the CDR3 is TGTGCCAGCAGCTTCGGACGCAGAAGCAATCCACCCCTCCACTTT.

The table lists this clonotype with a few counts. The chain links TRBV7-2 to TRBJ1-2, with D unclear. Germline V lookup: CDR1 SGHTA, CDR2 FQGNSA. The CDR3 totals 10 residues. V lost 3 bases to trimming and J lost 7 bases, with 3 bases between them. The CDR3 region is CASSLIGYTF. The CDR3 bases are TGTGCCAGCAGCTTGATTGGCTACACCTTC.

The V gene is TRBV29-1, the J gene TRBJ2-7; 8 bases map to TRBD1. J lost 8 bases, V lost 5 bases, and 5 bases had no gene match. Germline values: CDR1 SQVTM, CDR2 ANQGSEA. The CDR3 runs to 11 residues. CDR3 bases: TGCAGCGTTTACGGACAGGGCCAGCAGTACGTC. Its protein is CSVYGQGQQYV.

This clonotype turned up a few times. The V call is TRBV20-1, the J call TRBJ2-3; 8 nucleotides line up with TRBD2. There are 13 residues in the CDR3. The J segment lost 7 bases and the V segment lost 5 bases, leaving 8 bases of the junction unmatched. CDR1 DFQATT and CDR2 SNEGSKA come from the germline V gene (reference sequence). CDR3 nucleotide sequence: TGCAGTGCTCGACTAGCGAGAAGCAATACGCAGTATTTT. As protein: CSARLARSNTQYF.

The chain is built from TRBV20-1 and TRBJ2-1; 7 bases map to TRBD1. The germline V gene has CDR1 DFQATT and CDR2 SNEGSKA (reference sequence). This CDR3 comprises 14 residues. The junction had 5 bases not matched to a gene; V was cut back by 0 bases and J by 6 bases. CDR3 in DNA: TGCAGTGCTAGAGATCCCGGGACAGTCAATGAGCAGTTCTTC. Translated: CSARDPGTVNEQFF.

The chain combines TRBV19 with TRBJ1-2; tentative D call: TRBD1 (6 bases). The CDR3 runs 13 residues. Germline loops: CDR1 LNHDA, CDR2 SQIVND (reference sequence). V shed 3 bases and J shed 6 bases, with 11 bases lying between them. The CDR3 bases are TGTGCCAGTAGTATTATTACAGGGAATGGCTACACCTTC. It yields the protein CASSIITGNGYTF.

The chain couples TRBV18 to TRBJ2-7; D unclear. CDR1 KGHSH and CDR2 LQKENI come from the germline V gene. The V and J ends lost 1 base and 3 bases respectively, with 4 bases between them. CDR3 size: 12 residues. The CDR3 DNA is TGTGCCAGCTCACCACGGGTCTACGAGCAGTACGTC. Translation gives CASSPRVYEQYV.

This clonotype was seen a few times. This chain joins TRBV4-3 and TRBJ2-4; possibly TRBD2 for D (6 bases). The CDR3 consists of 15 residues. Looked up from germline, CDR1 is LGHNA and CDR2 is YSLEER. Trimming shortened V by 0 bases and J by 6 bases, and 12 bases separated the two germline ends. CDR3 nucleotide sequence: TGCGCCAGCAGCCAAGATTTGAGGAGGGGAAACATTCAGTACTTC. It is translated as CASSQDLRRGNIQYF.

This clonotype has a handful of counts. The genes are TRBV5-1 and TRBJ1-2; D is ambiguous. The CDR3 runs to 13 residues. Germline lookup yields CDR1 SGHRS and CDR2 YFSETQ. The V end lost 3 bases, the J end lost 3 bases, and 9 bases lay between the germline ends. CDR3 coding DNA: TGCGCCAGCAGCTCGGTCGGGGACTATGGCTACACCTTC. It translates to CASSSVGDYGYTF.

The genes are TRBV14 and TRBJ2-4; 7 positions agree with TRBD1. This CDR3 contains 20 residues. The V gene's germline CDR1 is SGHDN and CDR2 FVKESK. V was pared by 4 bases and J by 0 bases, with 18 bases of the junction left unmatched. The CDR3: CASSPPNRGIQGKAKNIQYF. CDR3 nucleotide sequence: TGTGCCAGCAGCCCTCCCAACCGCGGAATACAGGGGAAAGCCAAAAACATTCAGTACTTC.

The genes are TRBV18 and TRBJ1-4; possibly TRBD1 for D (5 bases). The germline V gene encodes CDR1 KGHSH and CDR2 LQKENI. V dropped 1 base and J dropped 3 bases, with 15 bases sitting between them. This CDR3 is built from 17 residues. The CDR3 DNA reads as TGTGCCAGCTCACCACGAGGGATGCAGGGATCTAATGAAAAACTGTTTTTT. Its translation is CASSPRGMQGSNEKLFF.

This clonotype has just a few counts. V is TRBV28 and J is TRBJ2-3, with TRBD2 identical over 15 bases. V dropped 2 bases and J dropped 5; count of bases not matched to a gene: 2. CDR1 is MDHEN, CDR2 SYDVKM, per germline. There are 16 residues in the CDR3. The CDR3 sequence: CASSLGLAGGGDTQYF. In DNA form, the CDR3 reads TGTGCCAGCAGTTTAGGACTAGCGGGGGGGGGAGATACGCAGTATTTT.

The chain uses TRBV5-1 and TRBJ2-7, with 9 bases matching TRBD1. The CDR3 consists of 14 residues. CDR1 and CDR2 from the germline V gene are SGHRS and YFSETQ. J gave up 4 bases and V 5 bases, and 7 bases lay outside the gene matches. This chain's CDR3 is CASRPGQGFYEQYF. In DNA form, the CDR3 reads TGCGCCAGCAGGCCGGGACAGGGTTTTTACGAGCAGTACTTC.

In this sample, this clonotype turned up a few times. V and J are TRBV5-6 and TRBJ2-2; tentative D call: TRBD2 (5 bases). CDR1 SGHDT and CDR2 YYEEEE come from the germline V gene. V lost 5 bases to trimming and J lost 0 bases, with 14 bases between them. CDR3 length: 16 residues. The CDR3 is CASSTGVNPNTGELFF. In DNA, the CDR3 is TGTGCCAGCAGTACCGGGGTTAATCCGAACACCGGGGAGCTGTTTTTT.

This clonotype was seen a handful of times. The chain has TRBV6-5 and TRBJ1-2; D remains unclear. The CDR3 is 15 amino acids. The germline gives CDR1 MNHEY, CDR2 SVGAGI. The ends were cut back, 0 bases at V and 2 bases at J, with 10 bases in the middle. The CDR3 DNA is TGTGCCAGCAGTTACTCGGGCCAACGGAACTATGGCTACACCTTC. It codes for CASSYSGQRNYGYTF.

This rearrangement joins TRBV7-3 to TRBJ2-3; D possibly corresponds to TRBD1 (6 bases). The CDR3 is 14 residues long. Trimming left V 1 base short and J 2 bases short, with 7 bases between. Germline values: CDR1 SGHTA, CDR2 FQGTGA. The CDR3 loop reads CASSLRGHTDTQYF. CDR3 DNA sequence: TGTGCCAGCAGCTTAAGGGGACACACAGATACGCAGTATTTT.

This clonotype was recorded once. The chain carries TRBV11-2 and TRBJ1-3; TRBD1 matches at 8 bases. Trimming removed 6 bases from V and 0 bases from J; junction bases left unmatched: 4. The CDR3 covers 15 residues. Germline CDR1 and CDR2: SGHAT and FQNNGV. In DNA, the CDR3 is TGTGCCAGCAGACTAACAGGGGGCTCTGGAAACACCATATATTTT. Protein product: CASRLTGGSGNTIYF.

V gene TRBV13 combines with J gene TRBJ2-3; D may be TRBD1 or TRBD2 (5 bases each). In germline, CDR1 is PRHDT, CDR2 FYEKMQ (reference sequence). The length of the CDR3 is 16 residues. With 3 bases removed from V and 2 bases from J, the gap between germline ends came to 15 bases. CDR3 nucleotides: TGTGCCAGCAGCTTGTCTCCCGGGACCTACACAGATACGCAGTATTTT. It specifies CASSLSPGTYTDTQYF.

This clonotype was detected many times. CDR3 in amino acids: CSVESQRGGLVNEQFF. CDR3 nucleotides: TGCAGCGTTGAGTCGCAGCGGGGGGGCCTGGTTAATGAGCAGTTCTTC. The V gene is TRBV29-1, the J gene TRBJ2-1; 10 bases align to TRBD2. J lost 7 bases, V lost 3 bases, and 12 bases had no gene match. This CDR3 is built from 16 residues. Germline loops: CDR1 SQVTM, CDR2 ANQGSEA.

V is TRBV5-1 and J is TRBJ1-5, with 9 bases that match TRBD1. CDR1 is SGHRS, CDR2 YFSETQ, per germline. The length of the CDR3 is 16 residues. The junction had 8 bases not matched to a gene; V was cut back by 4 bases and J by 3 bases. CDR3 nucleotides: TGCGCCAGCAGCCCAGGGACAGGGCTGGCCAATCAGCCCCAGCATTTT. Its translation is CASSPGTGLANQPQHF. The entire variable domain, with the rest obtained from reference TRBV5-1 and TRBJ1-5, is as follows: KAGVTQTPRYLIKTRGQQVTLSCSPISGHRSVSWYQQTPGQGLQFLFEYFSETQRNKGNFPGRFSGRQFSNSRSEMNVSTLELGDSALYLCASSPGTGLANQPQHFGDGTRLSIL.

This clonotype was detected a few times. The rearrangement links TRBV12-3 or TRBV12-4 to TRBJ2-3; 7 positions match TRBD2. V gave up 7 bases and J gave up 2 bases; unmatched junction bases: 6. The CDR3 runs 14 residues. The CDR3 loop is CASKSGGITDTQYF. CDR3 bases: TGTGCCAGCAAGTCCGGGGGGATCACAGATACGCAGTATTTT.

The J gene is TRBJ2-1, the V gene TRBV6-2 or TRBV6-3, with TRBD2 as a possible D gene (5 bases). Trimming left V 8 bases short and J 3 bases short, with 14 bases between. This CDR3 has 14 residues. Per germline, CDR1 MNHEY and CDR2 SVGEGT. This CDR3 reads CASLPSRVYNEQFF. CDR3 sequence (DNA): TGTGCCAGCTTGCCCTCGCGGGTCTACAATGAGCAGTTCTTC.

DNA of the CDR3: TGCAGTGCGGGGACTAGCGGGTCCTACAATGAGCAGTTCTTC. Its translation: CSAGTSGSYNEQFF. The genes are TRBV20-1 and TRBJ2-1; 12 bases map to TRBD2. Trimming took 6 bases from V and 1 from J; bases not matched to a gene: 1. The CDR3 has 14 amino acids. Germline V gives CDR1 DFQATT, CDR2 SNEGSKA (reference sequence).

Many counts were recorded for this clonotype. The chain combines TRBV12-3 or TRBV12-4 with TRBJ2-3; D call uncertain. The CDR3 has 13 amino acids. V gave up 5 bases and J gave up 5 bases, with 11 bases separating them. CDR3 loop: CASSPRVVDTQYF. The DNA of the CDR3 is TGTGCCAGCAGTCCCCGGGTCGTAGATACGCAGTATTTT.

This clonotype has ten or more counts. The chain recombines TRBV6-5 with TRBJ2-1; TRBD2 aligns across 12 bases. CDR3 size: 15 residues. V gave up 4 bases and J gave up 3 bases; unmatched junction bases: 1. The germline V gene encodes CDR1 MNHEY and CDR2 SVGAGI. CDR3 DNA sequence: TGTGCCAGCAGTTGGACTAGCGGGGACTACAATGAGCAGTTCTTC. It codes for CASSWTSGDYNEQFF.

A few counts support this clonotype. This chain uses TRBV14 with TRBJ2-7; D may be TRBD1 (6 bases). The V end was cut by 1 base, the J end by 0 bases, with 22 bases between. This CDR3 spans 19 amino acids. Germline values: CDR1 SGHDN, CDR2 FVKESK. The CDR3 loop reads CASSQGFMFGGRGSYEQYF. In DNA form, the CDR3 reads TGTGCCAGCAGCCAAGGTTTTATGTTTGGGGGCAGGGGCTCCTACGAGCAGTACTTC.